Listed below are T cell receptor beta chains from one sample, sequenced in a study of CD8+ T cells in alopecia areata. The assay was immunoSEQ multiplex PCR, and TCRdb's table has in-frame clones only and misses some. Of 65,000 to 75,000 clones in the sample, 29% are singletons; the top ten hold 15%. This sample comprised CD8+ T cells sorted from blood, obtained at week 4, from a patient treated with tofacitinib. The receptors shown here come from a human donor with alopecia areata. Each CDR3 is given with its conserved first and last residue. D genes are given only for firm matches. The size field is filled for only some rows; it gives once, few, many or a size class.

cdr3_aa: CAWSVYSNNEQFF
cdr3_nt: TGTGCCTGGAGTGTTTATAGCAACAATGAGCAGTTCTTC
v_call: TRBV30
cdr3_length: 13
d_call: -
j_call: TRBJ2-1
clone_size: few

cdr3_aa: CASSERGLGDTQYF
cdr3_nt: TGTGCCAGCAGCGAGAGGGGTCTGGGGGATACGCAGTATTTT
v_call: TRBV7-9
cdr3_length: 14
d_call: -
j_call: TRBJ2-3
clone_size: -

cdr3_aa: CASSEGSSYNEQFF
cdr3_nt: TGTGCCAGTAGTGAGGGGTCTTCCTACAATGAGCAGTTCTTC
v_call: TRBV19
cdr3_length: 14
d_call: -
j_call: TRBJ2-1
clone_size: -

cdr3_aa: CASRPTVASKNIQYF
cdr3_nt: TGTGCCAGCAGACCGACGGTGGCCTCCAAAAACATTCAGTACTTC
v_call: TRBV6-1
cdr3_length: 15
d_call: -
j_call: TRBJ2-4
clone_size: few

cdr3_aa: CASRKQGPETQYF
cdr3_nt: TGTGCCAGCAGAAAGCAGGGCCCCGAGACCCAGTACTTC
v_call: TRBV25-1
cdr3_length: 13
d_call: -
j_call: TRBJ2-5
clone_size: -

cdr3_aa: CSADCGDDTTATDTQYF
cdr3_nt: TGCAGCGCAGACTGTGGGGATGACACAACTGCCACAGATACGCAGTATTTT
v_call: TRBV29-1
cdr3_length: 17
d_call: -
j_call: TRBJ2-3
clone_size: few

cdr3_aa: CASSQDPGFGTYEQYF
cdr3_nt: TGTGCCAGCAGCCAAGATCCGGGCTTTGGGACCTACGAGCAGTACTTC
v_call: TRBV14
cdr3_length: 16
d_call: -
j_call: TRBJ2-7
clone_size: -

cdr3_aa: CATSRGETYEQYF
cdr3_nt: TGTGCCACCAGCAGGGGGGAGACCTACGAGCAGTACTTC
v_call: TRBV15
cdr3_length: 13
d_call: -
j_call: TRBJ2-7
clone_size: few

cdr3_aa: CASSDRRDTEAFF
cdr3_nt: TGTGCCAGCAGTGATCGAAGGGACACTGAAGCTTTCTTT
v_call: TRBV2
cdr3_length: 13
d_call: -
j_call: TRBJ1-1
clone_size: -

cdr3_aa: CASSYSHGPREGYTF
cdr3_nt: TGTGCCAGCAGTTACTCCCACGGGCCGCGGGAAGGCTACACCTTC
v_call: TRBV6-5
cdr3_length: 15
d_call: -
j_call: TRBJ1-2
clone_size: -

cdr3_aa: CSVLREPSGGETVFDGELFF
cdr3_nt: TGCAGCGTTCTACGTGAGCCTTCGGGCGGAGAGACCGTTTTTGACGGGGAGCTGTTTTTT
v_call: TRBV29-1
cdr3_length: 20
d_call: -
j_call: TRBJ2-2
clone_size: -

cdr3_aa: CASSPFTNRADTQYF
cdr3_nt: TGTGCCAGCAGCCCCTTTACGAACCGAGCAGATACGCAGTATTTT
v_call: TRBV11-2
cdr3_length: 15
d_call: -
j_call: TRBJ2-3
clone_size: -

cdr3_aa: CASSPQGGTQYF
cdr3_nt: TGTGCCAGCAGCCCCCAGGGCGGGACCCAGTACTTC
v_call: TRBV5-6
cdr3_length: 12
d_call: -
j_call: TRBJ2-5
clone_size: few

cdr3_aa: CASSLDAAGDTQYF
cdr3_nt: TGCGCCAGCAGCTTGGATGCAGCGGGAGATACGCAGTATTTT
v_call: TRBV5-1
cdr3_length: 14
d_call: -
j_call: TRBJ2-3
clone_size: once

cdr3_aa: CAISERGASYEQYF
cdr3_nt: TGTGCCATCAGTGAGAGAGGGGCCTCCTACGAGCAGTACTTC
v_call: TRBV10-3
cdr3_length: 14
d_call: -
j_call: TRBJ2-7
clone_size: -

cdr3_aa: CASSVDGGAISNYGYTF
cdr3_nt: TGTGCCAGCAGCGTAGATGGAGGGGCGATCTCCAACTATGGCTACACCTTC
v_call: TRBV9
cdr3_length: 17
d_call: -
j_call: TRBJ1-2
clone_size: -

cdr3_aa: CSVARTSEAHEQFF
cdr3_nt: TGCAGCGTTGCCCGGACTAGCGAGGCGCATGAGCAGTTCTTC
v_call: TRBV29-1
cdr3_length: 14
d_call: TRBD2
j_call: TRBJ2-1
clone_size: -

cdr3_aa: CAWSLRIRGPYNEQFF
cdr3_nt: TGTGCCTGGAGCCTAAGGATCCGGGGACCCTACAATGAGCAGTTCTTC
v_call: TRBV30
cdr3_length: 16
d_call: -
j_call: TRBJ2-1
clone_size: -

cdr3_aa: CASSPPVSGGYSYNEQFF
cdr3_nt: TGTGCCAGCTCACCACCCGTTAGCGGGGGCTACTCCTACAATGAGCAGTTCTTC
v_call: TRBV18
cdr3_length: 18
d_call: TRBD2
j_call: TRBJ2-1
clone_size: few

cdr3_aa: CSVEDRQAMGGYTF
cdr3_nt: TGCAGCGTTGAAGACCGACAGGCGATGGGCGGCTACACCTTC
v_call: TRBV29-1
cdr3_length: 14
d_call: -
j_call: TRBJ1-2
clone_size: -

cdr3_aa: CASSYGQEANVLTF
cdr3_nt: TGTGCCAGCAGTTACGGGCAGGAAGCCAACGTCCTGACTTTC
v_call: TRBV6-5
cdr3_length: 14
d_call: -
j_call: TRBJ2-6
clone_size: -

cdr3_aa: CAWSTFRDSVYNEQFF
cdr3_nt: TGTGCCTGGAGTACCTTTCGGGACTCGGTATACAATGAGCAGTTCTTC
v_call: TRBV30
cdr3_length: 16
d_call: -
j_call: TRBJ2-1
clone_size: -

cdr3_aa: CAPRREASGRRGSYNEQFF
cdr3_nt: TGTGCCCCCCGGCGGGAAGCTAGCGGGAGGAGGGGGTCCTACAATGAGCAGTTCTTC
v_call: TRBV2
cdr3_length: 19
d_call: TRBD2
j_call: TRBJ2-1
clone_size: -

cdr3_aa: CSVAGGYQETQYF
cdr3_nt: TGCAGCGTTGCGGGAGGGTATCAAGAGACCCAGTACTTC
v_call: TRBV29-1
cdr3_length: 13
d_call: TRBD2
j_call: TRBJ2-5
clone_size: few

cdr3_aa: CASGGEQFF
cdr3_nt: TGTGCCAGCGGTGGTGAGCAGTTCTTC
v_call: TRBV5-4
cdr3_length: 9
d_call: -
j_call: TRBJ2-1
clone_size: -

cdr3_aa: CASSVDRDGTEAFF
cdr3_nt: TGTGCCAGCAGCGTGGACAGGGATGGCACTGAAGCTTTCTTT
v_call: TRBV9
cdr3_length: 14
d_call: TRBD1
j_call: TRBJ1-1
clone_size: few

cdr3_aa: CASSPSTGPYEQYF
cdr3_nt: TGTGCCAGCAGCCCGTCGACAGGACCCTACGAGCAGTACTTC
v_call: TRBV7-9
cdr3_length: 14
d_call: -
j_call: TRBJ2-7
clone_size: few

cdr3_aa: CASRGLGNYGYTF
cdr3_nt: TGTGCCAGCAGGGGCTTGGGGAACTATGGCTACACCTTC
v_call: TRBV27
cdr3_length: 13
d_call: -
j_call: TRBJ1-2
clone_size: few

cdr3_aa: CSVGDVAKNIQYF
cdr3_nt: TGCAGCGTGGGTGACGTGGCCAAAAACATTCAGTACTTC
v_call: TRBV29-1
cdr3_length: 13
d_call: -
j_call: TRBJ2-4
clone_size: -

cdr3_aa: CASSRPDSNQPQHF
cdr3_nt: TGTGCCAGCAGCCGCCCGGATAGCAATCAGCCCCAGCATTTT
v_call: TRBV7-2
cdr3_length: 14
d_call: -
j_call: TRBJ1-5
clone_size: -

cdr3_aa: CAWESGRAAHEQYF
cdr3_nt: TGTGCCTGGGAAAGCGGACGGGCGGCCCACGAGCAGTACTTC
v_call: TRBV30
cdr3_length: 14
d_call: -
j_call: TRBJ2-7
clone_size: -

cdr3_aa: CSGRQGDSYEQYF
cdr3_nt: TGCAGCGGGCGACAGGGGGACTCCTACGAGCAGTACTTC
v_call: TRBV29-1
cdr3_length: 13
d_call: TRBD1
j_call: TRBJ2-7
clone_size: few

cdr3_aa: CAIPSTGELFF
cdr3_nt: TGTGCCATCCCATCCACCGGGGAGCTGTTTTTT
v_call: TRBV2
cdr3_length: 11
d_call: -
j_call: TRBJ2-2
clone_size: -

cdr3_aa: CASSTVGESTDTQYF
cdr3_nt: TGTGCCAGCAGCACGGTCGGAGAGAGCACAGATACGCAGTATTTT
v_call: TRBV21-1
cdr3_length: 15
d_call: -
j_call: TRBJ2-3
clone_size: -